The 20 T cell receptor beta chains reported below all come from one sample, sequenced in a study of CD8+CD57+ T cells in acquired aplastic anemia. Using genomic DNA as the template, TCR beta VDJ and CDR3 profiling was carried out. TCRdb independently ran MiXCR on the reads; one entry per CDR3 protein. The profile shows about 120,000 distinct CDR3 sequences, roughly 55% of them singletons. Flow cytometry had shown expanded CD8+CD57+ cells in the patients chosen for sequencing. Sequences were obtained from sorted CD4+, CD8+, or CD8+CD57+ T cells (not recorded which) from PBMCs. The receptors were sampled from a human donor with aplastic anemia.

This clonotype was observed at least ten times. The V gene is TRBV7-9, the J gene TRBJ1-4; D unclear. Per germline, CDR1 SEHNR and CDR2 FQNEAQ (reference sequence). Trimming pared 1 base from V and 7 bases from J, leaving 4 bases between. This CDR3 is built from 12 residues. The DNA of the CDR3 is TGTGCCAGCAGCTTAGACTTTGAAAAACTGTTTTTT. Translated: CASSLDFEKLFF. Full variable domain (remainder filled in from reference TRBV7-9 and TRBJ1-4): DTGVSQNPRHKITKRGQNVTFRCDPISEHNRLYWYRQTLGQGPEFLTYFQNEAQLEKSRLLSDRFSAERPKGSFSTLEIQRTEQGDSAMYLCASSLDFEKLFFGSGTQLSVL.

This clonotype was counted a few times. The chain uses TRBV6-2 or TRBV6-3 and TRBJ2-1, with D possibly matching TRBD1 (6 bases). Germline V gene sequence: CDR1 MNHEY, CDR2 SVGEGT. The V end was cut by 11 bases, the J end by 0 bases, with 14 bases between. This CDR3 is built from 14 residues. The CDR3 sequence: CALSRGSSYNEQFF. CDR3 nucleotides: TGTGCCCTCAGCAGGGGCAGCTCCTACAATGAGCAGTTCTTC.

The CDR3 region is CATLPRTGTGANVLTF. The CDR3 DNA is TGTGCCACCTTGCCTCGAACAGGGACCGGGGCCAACGTCCTGACTTTC. The chain combines TRBV6-2 or TRBV6-3 with TRBJ2-6; a possible D gene is TRBD1 (6 bases). The germline V and J ends were trimmed by 10 bases and 4 bases, with 20 bases remaining between them. CDR3 size: 16 residues. Germline V gene sequence: CDR1 MNHEY, CDR2 SVGEGT.

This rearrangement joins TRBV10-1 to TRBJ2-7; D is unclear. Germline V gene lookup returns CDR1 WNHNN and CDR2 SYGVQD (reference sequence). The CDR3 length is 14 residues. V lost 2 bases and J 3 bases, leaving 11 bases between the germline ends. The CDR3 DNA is TGCGCCAGCAGTGAGGGGTCGTCGATCTACGAGCAGTACTTC. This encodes CASSEGSSIYEQYF.

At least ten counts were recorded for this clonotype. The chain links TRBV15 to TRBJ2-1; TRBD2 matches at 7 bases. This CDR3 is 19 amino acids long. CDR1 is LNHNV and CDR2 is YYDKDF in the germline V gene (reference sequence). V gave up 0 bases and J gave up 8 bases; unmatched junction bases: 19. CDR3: CATSRDRGRAQLWFDEQFF. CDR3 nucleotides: TGTGCCACCAGCAGAGATAGAGGGAGGGCCCAGCTTTGGTTCGATGAGCAGTTCTTC.

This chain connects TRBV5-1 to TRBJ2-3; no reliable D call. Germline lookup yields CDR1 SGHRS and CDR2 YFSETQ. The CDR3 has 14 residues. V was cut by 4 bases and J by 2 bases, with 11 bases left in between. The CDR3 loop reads CASSVTGSTDTQYF. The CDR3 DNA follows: TGCGCCAGCAGCGTGACTGGCTCCACAGATACGCAGTATTTT. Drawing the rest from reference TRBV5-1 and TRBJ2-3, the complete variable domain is KAGVTQTPRYLIKTRGQQVTLSCSPISGHRSVSWYQQTPGQGLQFLFEYFSETQRNKGNFPGRFSGRQFSNSRSEMNVSTLELGDSALYLCASSVTGSTDTQYFGPGTRLTVL.

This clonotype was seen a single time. The CDR3 coding sequence is TGTGCCAGCAGGGATGCGGGCTATGGCTACACCTTC. Translation: CASRDAGYGYTF. This rearrangement joins TRBV2 to TRBJ1-2; D call uncertain. Trimming left V 6 bases short and J 4 bases short, with 9 bases between. The CDR3 is made up of 12 amino acids. CDR1 is SNHLY, CDR2 FYNNEI, per germline.

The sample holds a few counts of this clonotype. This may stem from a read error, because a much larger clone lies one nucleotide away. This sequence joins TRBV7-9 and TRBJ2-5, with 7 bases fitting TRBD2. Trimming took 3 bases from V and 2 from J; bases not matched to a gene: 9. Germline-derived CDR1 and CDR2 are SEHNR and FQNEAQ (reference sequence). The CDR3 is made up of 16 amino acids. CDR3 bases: TGTGCCAGCAGCTTGGCCAAACGGGAGGTACAAGAGACCCAGTACTTC. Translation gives CASSLAKREVQETQYF.

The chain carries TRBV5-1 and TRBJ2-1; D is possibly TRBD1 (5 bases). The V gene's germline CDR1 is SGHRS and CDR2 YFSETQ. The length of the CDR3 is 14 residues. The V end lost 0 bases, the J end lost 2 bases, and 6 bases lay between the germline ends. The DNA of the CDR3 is TGCGCCAGCAGCTTGGGCAGGGCCTACAATGAGCAGTTCTTC. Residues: CASSLGRAYNEQFF.

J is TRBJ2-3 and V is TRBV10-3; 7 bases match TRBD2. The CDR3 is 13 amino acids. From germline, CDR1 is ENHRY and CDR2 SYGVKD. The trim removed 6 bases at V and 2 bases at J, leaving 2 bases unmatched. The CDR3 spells CAIRGLDTDTQYF. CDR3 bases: TGTGCCATCAGAGGACTAGACACAGATACGCAGTATTTT.

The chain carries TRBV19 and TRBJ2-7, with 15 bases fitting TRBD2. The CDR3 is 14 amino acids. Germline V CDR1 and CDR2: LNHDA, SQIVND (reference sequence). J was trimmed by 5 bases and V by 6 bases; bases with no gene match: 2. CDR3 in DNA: TGTGCCAGTAGAGGGACTAGCGGGAGGCACGAGCAGTACTTC. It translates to CASRGTSGRHEQYF.

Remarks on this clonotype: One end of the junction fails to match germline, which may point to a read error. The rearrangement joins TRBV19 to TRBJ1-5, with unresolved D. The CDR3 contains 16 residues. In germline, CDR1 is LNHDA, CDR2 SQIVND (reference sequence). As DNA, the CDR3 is TGTGCCAGTAGTACCTTGTACAGATTAAGCAATCAGCCCCAGCACTTT. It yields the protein CASSTLYRLSNQPQHF.

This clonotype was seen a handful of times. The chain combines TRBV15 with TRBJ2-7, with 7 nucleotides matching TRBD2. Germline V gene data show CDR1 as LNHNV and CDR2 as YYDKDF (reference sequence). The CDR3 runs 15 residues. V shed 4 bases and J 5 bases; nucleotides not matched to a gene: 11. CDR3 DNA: TGTGCCACCAGCATTGGGAGGGACCGAACCCACGAGCAGTACTTC. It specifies CATSIGRDRTHEQYF.

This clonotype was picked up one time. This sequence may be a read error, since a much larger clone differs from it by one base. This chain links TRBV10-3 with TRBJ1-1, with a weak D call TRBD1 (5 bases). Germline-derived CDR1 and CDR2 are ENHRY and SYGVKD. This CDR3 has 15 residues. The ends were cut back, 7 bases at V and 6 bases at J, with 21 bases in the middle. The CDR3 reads CAITIGRKAGPEAFF. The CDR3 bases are TGTGCCATCACCATAGGTAGGAAGGCAGGGCCTGAAGCTTTCTTT.

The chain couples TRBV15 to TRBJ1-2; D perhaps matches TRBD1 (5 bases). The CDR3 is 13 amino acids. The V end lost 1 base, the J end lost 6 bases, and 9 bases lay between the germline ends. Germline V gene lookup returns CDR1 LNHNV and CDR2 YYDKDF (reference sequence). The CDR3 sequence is CATSRGVGDGYTF. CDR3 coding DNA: TGTGCCACCAGCAGAGGGGTGGGGGATGGCTACACCTTC.

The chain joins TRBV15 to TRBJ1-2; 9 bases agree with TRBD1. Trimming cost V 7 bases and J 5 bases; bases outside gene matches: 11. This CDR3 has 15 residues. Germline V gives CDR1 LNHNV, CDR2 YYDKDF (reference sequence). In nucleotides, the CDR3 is TGTGCCACCAACAACAAACCGGGACAGGGATATGGCTACACCTTC. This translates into CATNNKPGQGYGYTF.

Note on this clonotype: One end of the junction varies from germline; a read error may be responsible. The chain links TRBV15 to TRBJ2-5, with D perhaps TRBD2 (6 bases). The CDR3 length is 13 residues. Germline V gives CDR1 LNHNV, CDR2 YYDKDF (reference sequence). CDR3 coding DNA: TGTACCACCAGAGGGGCTAGCGAACAGACCCAGTACTTC. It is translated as CTTRGASEQTQYF.

The CDR3 DNA reads as TGTGCCAGCAGTGAATTAGGATTACAGGACGAAGCTTTCTTT. Its translation is CASSELGLQDEAFF. The rearrangement uses TRBV25-1 and TRBJ1-1; D perhaps matches TRBD1 (5 bases). V was pared by 1 base and J by 8 bases, with 14 bases between. CDR1 is MGHDK and CDR2 is SYGVNS in the germline V gene. The CDR3 covers 14 residues.

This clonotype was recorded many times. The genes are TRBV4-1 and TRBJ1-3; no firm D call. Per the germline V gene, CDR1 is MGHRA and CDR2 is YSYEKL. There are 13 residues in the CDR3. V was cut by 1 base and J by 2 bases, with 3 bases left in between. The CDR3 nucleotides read TGCGCCAGCAGCCAAGTGCCTGGAAACACCATATATTTT. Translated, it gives CASSQVPGNTIYF.

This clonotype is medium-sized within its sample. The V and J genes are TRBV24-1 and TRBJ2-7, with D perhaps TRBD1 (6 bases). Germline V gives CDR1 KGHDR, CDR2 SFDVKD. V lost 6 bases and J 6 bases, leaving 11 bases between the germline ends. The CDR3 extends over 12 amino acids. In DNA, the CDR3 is TGTGCCACCAGTCATACAGGGCGCGAGCAGTACTTC. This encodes CATSHTGREQYF.